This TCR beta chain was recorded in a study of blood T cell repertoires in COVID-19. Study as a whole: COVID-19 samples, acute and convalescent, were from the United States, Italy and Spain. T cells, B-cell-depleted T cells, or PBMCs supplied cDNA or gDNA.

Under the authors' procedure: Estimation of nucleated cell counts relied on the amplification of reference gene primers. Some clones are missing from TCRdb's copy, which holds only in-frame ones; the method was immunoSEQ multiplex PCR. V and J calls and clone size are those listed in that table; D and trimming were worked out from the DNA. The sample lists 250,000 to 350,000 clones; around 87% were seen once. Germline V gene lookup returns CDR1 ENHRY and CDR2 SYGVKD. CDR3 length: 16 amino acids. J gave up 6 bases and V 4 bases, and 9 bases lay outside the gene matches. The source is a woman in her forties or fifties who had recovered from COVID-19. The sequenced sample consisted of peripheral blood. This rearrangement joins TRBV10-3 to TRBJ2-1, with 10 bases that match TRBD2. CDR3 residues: CAISVKGLAGANEQFF. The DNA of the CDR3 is TGTGCCATCAGTGTAAAAGGTCTAGCGGGGGCCAATGAGCAGTTCTTC.